Below, one T cell receptor beta chain is given with its context. This sample was included in a study of blood T cell repertoires in COVID-19. As for the study in general: Whether acute or convalescent, the COVID-19 samples came from the United States, Italy and Spain. Sample material is recorded as cDNA or gDNA derived from T cells, B-cell-depleted T cells, or PBMCs.

Original processing notes: The authors estimated nucleated cell counts from reference gene primer amplification. Measured with immunoSEQ multiplex PCR; TCRdb has only the in-frame clones, and not every one. The V and J calls and clone size come from that table; D and trimming were worked out from the DNA. The data show 250,000 to 300,000 clones, about nine tenths seen once. The sample taken for sequencing was peripheral blood. This TCR was recovered from a woman aged 60-75 years with acute or convalescent COVID-19.

CDR3 residues: CASSSVLAKNIQYF. CDR3 DNA sequence: TGTGCCAGCAGTTCGGTGTTGGCCAAAAACATTCAGTACTTC. The rearrangement links TRBV6-2 or TRBV6-3 to TRBJ2-4; no clear D gene. This CDR3 is built from 14 residues. Germline V gene lookup returns CDR1 MNHEY and CDR2 SVGEGT. Trimming took off 4 bases at V and 1 base at J, with 8 bases between the two ends.